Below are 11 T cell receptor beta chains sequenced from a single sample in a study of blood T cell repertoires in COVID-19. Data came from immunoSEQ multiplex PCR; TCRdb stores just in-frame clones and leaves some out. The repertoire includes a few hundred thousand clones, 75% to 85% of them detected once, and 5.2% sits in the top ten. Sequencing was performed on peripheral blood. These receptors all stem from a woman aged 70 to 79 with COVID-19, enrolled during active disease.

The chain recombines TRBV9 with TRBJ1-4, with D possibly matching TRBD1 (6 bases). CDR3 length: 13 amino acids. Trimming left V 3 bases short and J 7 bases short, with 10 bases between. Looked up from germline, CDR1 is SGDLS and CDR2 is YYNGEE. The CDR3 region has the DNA TGTGCCAGCAGCGGGCAGGGGAGTGAAAAACTGTTTTTT. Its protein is CASSGQGSEKLFF.

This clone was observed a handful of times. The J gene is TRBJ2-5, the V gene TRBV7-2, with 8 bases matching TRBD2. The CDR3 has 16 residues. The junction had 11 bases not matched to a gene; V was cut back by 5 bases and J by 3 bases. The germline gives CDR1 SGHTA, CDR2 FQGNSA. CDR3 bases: TGTGCCAGCAGCGTTATGAGCGGGAGACCCAAAGAGACCCAGTACTTC. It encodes CASSVMSGRPKETQYF.

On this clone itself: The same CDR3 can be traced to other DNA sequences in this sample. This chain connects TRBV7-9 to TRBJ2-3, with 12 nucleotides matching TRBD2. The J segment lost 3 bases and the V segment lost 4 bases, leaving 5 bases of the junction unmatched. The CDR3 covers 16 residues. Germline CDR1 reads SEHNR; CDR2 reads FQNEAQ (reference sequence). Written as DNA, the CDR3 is TGTGCCAGCAGCTCTAGGACTAGCGGGAATACAGATACGCAGTATTTT. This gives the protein CASSSRTSGNTDTQYF.

This CDR3 is CAWSSFAGGDEQFF. The CDR3 bases are TGTGCCTGGAGTTCCTTCGCTGGCGGGGATGAGCAGTTCTTC. J is TRBJ2-1 and V is TRBV30; TRBD2 might be the D (6 bases). Germline CDR1 is GTSNPN and CDR2 is SVGIG (reference sequence). Between the trimmed V and J ends, which lost 2 bases and 8 bases, there was a span of 16 bases. CDR3 length: 14 residues.

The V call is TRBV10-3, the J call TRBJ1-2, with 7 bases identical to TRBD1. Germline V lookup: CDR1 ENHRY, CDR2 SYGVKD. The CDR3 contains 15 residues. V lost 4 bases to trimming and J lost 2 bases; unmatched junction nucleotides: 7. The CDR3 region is CAISAGTAPNYGYTF. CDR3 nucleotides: TGTGCCATCAGTGCCGGGACAGCGCCCAACTATGGCTACACCTTC.

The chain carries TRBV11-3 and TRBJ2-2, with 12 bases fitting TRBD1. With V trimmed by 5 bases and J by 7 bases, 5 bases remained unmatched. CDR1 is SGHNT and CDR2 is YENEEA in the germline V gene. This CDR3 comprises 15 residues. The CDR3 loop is CASSTGTGGGGELFF. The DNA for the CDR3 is TGTGCCAGCAGCACCGGGACAGGGGGCGGCGGGGAGCTGTTTTTT.

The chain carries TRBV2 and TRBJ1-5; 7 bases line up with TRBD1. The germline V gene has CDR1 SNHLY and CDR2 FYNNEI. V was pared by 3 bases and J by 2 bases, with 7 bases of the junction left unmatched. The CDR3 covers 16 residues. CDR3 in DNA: TGTGCCAGCAGTGAGGGACAGCTACGCGGCAATCAGCCCCAGCATTTT. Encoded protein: CASSEGQLRGNQPQHF.

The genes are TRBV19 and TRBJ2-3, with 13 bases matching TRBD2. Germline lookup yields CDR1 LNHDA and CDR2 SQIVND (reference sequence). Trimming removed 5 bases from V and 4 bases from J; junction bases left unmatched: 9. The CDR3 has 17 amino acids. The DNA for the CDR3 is TGTGCCAGTAGTTCAAGGACTAGCGGGAGCGGGGCAGATACGCAGTATTTT. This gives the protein CASSSRTSGSGADTQYF.

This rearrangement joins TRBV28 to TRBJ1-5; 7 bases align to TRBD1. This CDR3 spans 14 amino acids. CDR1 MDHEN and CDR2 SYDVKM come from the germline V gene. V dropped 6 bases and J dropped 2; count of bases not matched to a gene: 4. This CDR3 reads CASSFDRGNQPQHF. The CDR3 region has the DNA TGTGCCAGCAGCTTTGACAGGGGCAATCAGCCCCAGCATTTT. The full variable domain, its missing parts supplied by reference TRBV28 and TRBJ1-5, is DVKVTQSSRYLVKRTGEKVFLECVQDMDHENMFWYRQDPGLGLRLIYFSYDVKMKEKGDIPEGYSVSREKKERFSLILESASTNQTSMYLCASSFDRGNQPQHFGDGTRLSIL.

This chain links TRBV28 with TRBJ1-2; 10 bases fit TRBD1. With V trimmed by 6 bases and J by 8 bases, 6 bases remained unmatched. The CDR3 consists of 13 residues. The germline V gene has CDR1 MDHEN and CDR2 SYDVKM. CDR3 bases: TGTGCCAGCAGGAGGACAGGGGGAGGCGGCTACACCTTC. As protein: CASRRTGGGGYTF.

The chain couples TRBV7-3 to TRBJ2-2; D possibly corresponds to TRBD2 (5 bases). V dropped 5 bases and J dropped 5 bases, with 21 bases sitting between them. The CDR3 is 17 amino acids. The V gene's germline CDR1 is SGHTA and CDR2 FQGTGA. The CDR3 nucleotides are TGTGCCAGCAGCCCGTCCCTTGAGGGAGCTATGACCGGGGAGCTGTTTTTT. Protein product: CASSPSLEGAMTGELFF.